Presented here are 30 T cell receptor beta chains from one specimen sequenced in a study of T cells in Graves' hyperthyroidism and ophthalmopathy. Researchers amplified the TCR beta CDR3 regions from RNA transcripts. The TCR CDR3 first-round RT-PCR relied on the HTBI primer set. A single record per CDR3 protein comes from TCRdb applying MiXCR to the multiplex PCR reads. This repertoire shows about 480,000 distinct CDR3 sequences, around 15% found once; its top ten account for around a sixth. The sequencing input was blood. The receptor source for this set is a woman aged 18-30 years with Graves' hyperthyroidism.

This clonotype has at least ten counts. The CDR3 loop reads CASSHYLAGRFF. The CDR3 DNA is TGTGCCAGCTCACACTATCTAGCGGGCAGGTTCTTC. The chain combines TRBV18 with TRBJ2-1; 8 nucleotides agree with TRBD2. V shed 4 bases, J shed 15 bases, and the junction held 8 bases outside the gene matches. CDR1 and CDR2 from the germline V gene are KGHSH and LQKENI. CDR3 length equals 12 residues.

The CDR3 bases are TGTGCCAGCGGGCCCTGGGGCACAGATACGCAGTATTTT. Its protein product is CASGPWGTDTQYF. This rearrangement joins TRBV7-9 to TRBJ2-3; D is ambiguous. Germline values: CDR1 SEHNR, CDR2 FQNEAQ (reference sequence). Trimming pared 8 bases from V and 1 base from J, leaving 10 bases between. There are 13 residues in the CDR3.

The chain recombines TRBV3-1 with TRBJ2-5; 9 bases fit TRBD2. This CDR3 comprises 15 residues. Germline CDR1 is LGHDT and CDR2 is YNNKEL (reference sequence). V dropped 2 bases and J dropped 5; count of bases not matched to a gene: 6. The CDR3, as DNA: TGTGCCAGCAGCCAACTGACTAGCGGCCTCGAGACCCAGTACTTC. Translating gives CASSQLTSGLETQYF.

Many counts were recorded for this clonotype. The CDR3 here is CASSRLAGSYNEQFF. CDR3 DNA: TGTGCCAGCAGTCGACTAGCGGGTTCCTACAATGAGCAGTTCTTC. This chain joins TRBV2 and TRBJ2-1; 10 bases match TRBD2. There are 15 residues in the CDR3. The V segment lost 5 bases and the J segment 1 base; nucleotides outside the gene matches: 2. Germline assignment: CDR1 SNHLY and CDR2 FYNNEI.

This clonotype was detected a few times. This chain uses TRBV5-1 with TRBJ1-1, with a possible D match to TRBD1 (6 bases). The CDR3 loop spans 15 amino acids. Looked up from germline, CDR1 is SGHRS and CDR2 is YFSETQ. Trimming shortened V by 5 bases and J by 6 bases, and 20 bases separated the two germline ends. In nucleotides, the CDR3 is TGCGCCAGCAGTCATTCGCAGGGGTCCAGCGCTGAAGCTTTCTTT. Translating gives CASSHSQGSSAEAFF.

Ten or more counts support this clonotype. The chain employs TRBV20-1 and TRBJ1-1; D is undetermined. Germline assignment: CDR1 DFQATT and CDR2 SNEGSKA (reference sequence). The CDR3 is made up of 11 amino acids. Between the trimmed V and J ends, which lost 3 bases and 4 bases, there was a span of 6 bases. The CDR3: CSASAATEAFF. The CDR3, as DNA: TGCAGTGCTAGTGCAGCCACTGAAGCTTTCTTT.

The sample holds a few counts of this clonotype. This rearrangement joins TRBV20-1 to TRBJ2-6; D is undetermined. Germline CDR1 reads DFQATT; CDR2 reads SNEGSKA (reference sequence). CDR3 size: 15 residues. V was pared by 3 bases and J by 2 bases, with 11 bases between. CDR3 bases: TGCAGTGCTAGCCTAGAGTCGGCTGGGGCCAACGTCCTGACTTTC. It specifies CSASLESAGANVLTF.

This clonotype was recorded many times. V and J are TRBV12-3 or TRBV12-4 and TRBJ1-2; TRBD1 agrees at 8 bases. After removal of 6 bases from V and 5 bases from J, the junction contained 8 bases not matched to a gene. The CDR3 contains 14 residues. The CDR3 DNA is TGTGCCAGCAGCATAGACAGGGGTGGGTATGGCTACACCTTC. Translating it yields CASSIDRGGYGYTF.

This chain uses TRBV2 with TRBJ2-1; 13 bases agree with TRBD2. The CDR3 is 14 residues long. The V and J ends lost 8 bases and 8 bases, in that order; junction bases with no gene match: 6. CDR1 is SNHLY, CDR2 FYNNEI, per germline. The CDR3 sequence: CASARTSGRDEQFF. CDR3 DNA sequence: TGTGCCAGCGCCAGGACTAGCGGGAGAGATGAGCAGTTCTTC.

This clonotype was found many times. The chain links TRBV12-3 or TRBV12-4 to TRBJ1-1; the D gene is possibly TRBD1 (5 bases). The CDR3 is made up of 15 amino acids. Trimming removed 0 bases from V and 5 bases from J, with 13 bases in between. CDR3 residues: CASSLAAQASTEAFF. The CDR3 nucleotides read TGTGCCAGCAGTTTAGCGGCACAGGCAAGTACTGAAGCTTTCTTT.

This clonotype was counted many times. This rearrangement joins TRBV6-1 to TRBJ1-5, with D possibly TRBD1 on 5 matching bases. Trimming took off 4 bases at V and 6 bases at J, with 10 bases between the two ends. Germline values: CDR1 MNHNS, CDR2 SASEGT. CDR3 size: 13 residues. The CDR3 nucleotides are TGTGCCAGCAGTGGCGGGGCCGGTCAGCCCCAGCATTTT. Its protein is CASSGGAGQPQHF.

This clonotype was detected a few times. The rearrangement uses TRBV7-9 and TRBJ2-7; D is perhaps TRBD2 (5 bases). Trimming removed 3 bases at V and 1 base at J, with 10 bases between. The CDR3 extends over 14 amino acids. The germline V gene encodes CDR1 SEHNR and CDR2 FQNEAQ (reference sequence). Here the CDR3 reads CASSFSGRSYEQYF. The CDR3 nucleotides read TGTGCCAGCAGCTTCTCGGGGAGATCCTACGAGCAGTACTTC.

This clonotype has ten or more counts. V is TRBV19 and J is TRBJ1-1; D is ambiguous. CDR1 LNHDA and CDR2 SQIVND come from the germline V gene (reference sequence). The CDR3 has 11 residues. V was clipped by 9 bases and J by 4 bases, with 9 bases between them. CDR3 in DNA: TGTGCCAGCAGAGGACCCACTGAAGCTTTCTTT. It translates to CASRGPTEAFF.

This clonotype appeared a few times. The chain couples TRBV7-8 to TRBJ1-5; D remains ambiguous. V was cut by 5 bases and J by 2 bases, with 7 bases left in between. This CDR3 spans 13 amino acids. Germline CDR1 is SGHVS and CDR2 is FQNEAQ. CDR3 loop: CASSHAGNQPQHF. DNA of the CDR3: TGTGCCAGCAGCCACGCCGGCAATCAGCCCCAGCATTTT.

This clonotype was counted many times. The chain employs TRBV29-1 and TRBJ1-4, with 7 positions matching TRBD1. Germline-derived CDR1 and CDR2 are SQVTM and ANQGSEA. The CDR3 covers 13 residues. Losses at the gene ends were 6 bases for V and 3 bases for J; bases not matched to a gene: 4. DNA of the CDR3: TGCAGCGTCGAGGGACAGCCTAATGAAAAACTGTTTTTT. Translation: CSVEGQPNEKLFF.

The genes are TRBV11-2 and TRBJ2-5; the match to TRBD2 covers 8 bases. This CDR3 has 15 residues. V was clipped by 3 bases and J by 5 bases; unmatched bases: 8. Germline V gives CDR1 SGHAT, CDR2 FQNNGV. This CDR3 is CASSFGGGNTETQYF. The CDR3 DNA sequence: TGTGCCAGCAGCTTTGGCGGGGGGAATACGGAGACCCAGTACTTC.

The chain carries TRBV10-3 and TRBJ1-1; 7 bases fit TRBD1. Trimming removed 10 bases from V and 3 bases from J; junction bases left unmatched: 8. Germline-derived CDR1 and CDR2 are ENHRY and SYGVKD. The CDR3 is made up of 13 amino acids. CDR3 sequence: CASKTGEDTEAFF. The CDR3 DNA is TGTGCCAGTAAAACAGGGGAGGACACTGAAGCTTTCTTT.

This rearrangement joins TRBV20-1 to TRBJ2-7; TRBD2 aligns across 8 bases. CDR1 is DFQATT, CDR2 SNEGSKA, per germline (reference sequence). This CDR3 is built from 12 residues. V lost 5 bases, J lost 2 bases, and 2 bases stayed unmatched. As DNA, the CDR3 is TGCAGTGCTCGGGGACTAGCCTACGAGCAGTACTTC. Protein: CSARGLAYEQYF.

This clonotype was seen many times. This chain connects TRBV3-1 to TRBJ1-1; D remains unclear. Germline assignment: CDR1 LGHDT and CDR2 YNNKEL (reference sequence). The CDR3 consists of 14 residues. Trimming removed 4 bases at V and 4 bases at J, with 13 bases between. CDR3 residues: CASSRTQEGTEAFF. DNA of the CDR3: TGTGCCAGCAGCCGAACGCAGGAAGGCACTGAAGCTTTCTTT.

This CDR3 reads CASSFNRGSGNEKLFF. In DNA form, the CDR3 reads TGTGCCAGCAGCTTTAACAGGGGCTCCGGAAATGAAAAACTGTTTTTT. The chain employs TRBV11-2 and TRBJ1-4, with TRBD1 matching 7 bases. The CDR3 has 16 residues. V shed 3 bases and J 5 bases; nucleotides not matched to a gene: 9. The germline gives CDR1 SGHAT, CDR2 FQNNGV.

This clonotype was counted ten times or more. This chain uses TRBV10-3 with TRBJ2-1; perhaps TRBD2 as D (6 bases). The CDR3 totals 15 residues. Germline lookup yields CDR1 ENHRY and CDR2 SYGVKD. The germline V and J ends were trimmed by 3 bases and 8 bases, with 17 bases remaining between them. The CDR3, as DNA: TGTGCCATCAGTGACGGGTCTAGCGATGCACATGAGCAGTTCTTC. Amino acid sequence: CAISDGSSDAHEQFF.

This clonotype was observed many times. The chain recombines TRBV6-1 with TRBJ2-2; tentative D call: TRBD2 (6 bases). Germline V lookup: CDR1 MNHNS, CDR2 SASEGT. V lost 5 bases and J 4 bases, leaving 20 bases between the germline ends. CDR3 length equals 17 residues. CDR3 amino acids: CASSSPGLPDTTGELFF. CDR3 in DNA: TGTGCCAGCAGTTCCCCGGGACTCCCCGATACCACCGGGGAGCTGTTTTTT.

The V gene is TRBV20-1, the J gene TRBJ1-5; D might be TRBD1 (6 bases). In germline, CDR1 is DFQATT, CDR2 SNEGSKA (reference sequence). Trimming shortened V by 3 bases and J by 1 base, and 13 bases separated the two germline ends. The CDR3 totals 15 residues. The DNA for the CDR3 is TGCAGTGCTAGCGGGGGGGCGCAGAGCAATCAGCCCCAGCATTTT. Protein product: CSASGGAQSNQPQHF.

V and J are TRBV11-3 and TRBJ2-5; D may be TRBD2 (6 bases). V was trimmed by 4 bases and J by 1 base, leaving 13 bases between them. CDR3 length: 15 amino acids. Germline V CDR1 and CDR2: SGHNT, YENEEA. In DNA, the CDR3 is TGTGCCAGCAGCTCTAACCCCGGGGGCCAAGAGACCCAGTACTTC. It codes for CASSSNPGGQETQYF. Full variable domain (rest looked up from reference TRBV11-3 and TRBJ2-5): EAGVVQSPRYKIIEKKQPVAFWCNPISGHNTLYWYLQNLGQGPELLIRYENEEAVDDSQLPKDRFSAERLKGVDSTLKIQPAELGDSAVYLCASSSNPGGQETQYFGPGTRLLVL.

The chain carries TRBV5-4 and TRBJ2-3; TRBD2 might be the D (6 bases). CDR3 length equals 14 residues. Trimming stripped 7 bases from V and 2 bases from J, with 14 bases between. The V gene's germline CDR1 is SGHNT and CDR2 YYREEE (reference sequence). The CDR3 DNA reads as TGTGCCAGCTGCCAGGACTACTCCACAGATACGCAGTATTTT. Protein: CASCQDYSTDTQYF. The complete variable domain, with remaining parts taken from reference TRBV5-4 and TRBJ2-3, reads ETGVTQSPTHLIKTRGQQVTLRCSSQSGHNTVSWYQQALGQGPQFIFQYYREEENGRGNFPPRFSGLQFPNYSSELNVNALELDDSALYLCASCQDYSTDTQYFGPGTRLTVL.

This clonotype was observed many times. The chain joins TRBV12-3 or TRBV12-4 to TRBJ1-3, with TRBD1 matching 7 bases. The CDR3 spans 14 residues. V shed 6 bases and J 4 bases; nucleotides not matched to a gene: 6. For the CDR3, the DNA is TGTGCCAGCAGAGCTACAGGGGTCGGAAACACCATATATTTT. This gives the protein CASRATGVGNTIYF.

This clonotype showed up just once. V usage is TRBV5-1 and J usage is TRBJ2-5; D perhaps matches TRBD2 (6 bases). This CDR3 has 16 residues. Trimming removed 1 base from V and 0 bases from J, with 13 bases in between. The germline CDR1 and CDR2 sequences are SGHRS and YFSETQ. The CDR3 DNA reads TGCGCCAGCAGCTTGAGCGGGTGGCGAAACCAAGAGACCCAGTACTTC. Translated: CASSLSGWRNQETQYF.

The chain carries TRBV20-1 and TRBJ1-2, with a weak D call TRBD1 (5 bases). With 2 bases removed from V and 8 bases from J, the gap between germline ends came to 24 bases. CDR3 length: 16 residues. Germline assignment: CDR1 DFQATT and CDR2 SNEGSKA (reference sequence). CDR3 protein: CSARPSGRNRIGGYTF. Here the CDR3 DNA reads TGCAGTGCTAGACCCTCTGGTAGGAACAGGATCGGGGGCTACACCTTC.

This clonotype was found many times. This rearrangement joins TRBV30 to TRBJ1-2; D unclear. Germline V gene sequence: CDR1 GTSNPN, CDR2 SVGIG (reference sequence). V was pared by 1 base and J by 5 bases, with 17 bases between. This CDR3 is built from 15 residues. In nucleotides, the CDR3 is TGTGCCTGGAGTGCCCTACTTGGGTCACGGTATGGCTACACCTTC. Encoded protein: CAWSALLGSRYGYTF.

Many counts were recorded for this clonotype. V and J are TRBV27 and TRBJ1-1, with D hard to call. Looked up from germline, CDR1 is MNHEY and CDR2 is SMNVEV (reference sequence). With 3 bases removed from V and 8 bases from J, the gap between germline ends came to 13 bases. CDR3 length: 13 amino acids. CDR3: CASSFSPPTEAFF. The CDR3 region has the DNA TGTGCCAGCAGTTTTAGTCCCCCAACAGAAGCTTTCTTT.